A single sample is the source of the 32 T cell receptor beta chains below, sequenced in a study of cytotoxic CD8 clonotypes in ibrutinib-treated CLL. Sequencing was performed with immunoSEQ multiplex PCR; in TCRdb, only in-frame clones are kept and a portion is missing. The sample lists about 25,000 clones, roughly 85% occurring once. The input for sequencing was PBMCs, taken after 24 months of ibrutinib treatment. The receptors derive from a human donor with chronic lymphocytic leukemia.

The V gene is TRBV7-9, the J gene TRBJ1-4; 7 nucleotides align to TRBD1. The CDR3 covers 18 residues. V dropped 5 bases and J dropped 4; count of bases not matched to a gene: 16. From germline, CDR1 is SEHNR and CDR2 FQNEAQ (reference sequence). In DNA, the CDR3 is TGTGCCAGCAGCCCCCGGGGCAGGGGGTCGACATTTAATGAAAAACTGTTTTTT. This gives the protein CASSPRGRGSTFNEKLFF.

This clone occurred once. The chain joins TRBV19 to TRBJ2-1, with D perhaps matching TRBD2 (5 bases). Germline V lookup: CDR1 LNHDA, CDR2 SQIVND (reference sequence). The CDR3 runs to 20 residues. V was cut by 0 bases and J by 2 bases, with 23 bases left in between. The CDR3 is CASSIDSAAPASPTYNEQFF. The CDR3 coding sequence is TGTGCCAGTAGTATAGATAGTGCGGCCCCGGCTAGCCCGACCTACAATGAGCAGTTCTTC. Based on the CDR3 plus reference TRBV19 and TRBJ2-1, the full variable domain is DGGITQSPKYLFRKEGQNVTLSCEQNLNHDAMYWYRQDPGQGLRLIYYSQIVNDFQKGDIAEGYSVSREKKESFPLTVTSAQKNPTAFYLCASSIDSAAPASPTYNEQFFGPGTRLTVL.

This rearrangement joins TRBV5-5 to TRBJ2-1; the match to TRBD2 covers 8 bases. This CDR3 spans 15 amino acids. V shed 4 bases, J shed 5 bases, and the junction held 8 bases outside the gene matches. Germline loops: CDR1 SGHKS, CDR2 YYEKEE (reference sequence). The CDR3 coding sequence is TGTGCCAGCAGCCGAAAAGGACTAGCTGACAATGAGCAGTTCTTC. It encodes CASSRKGLADNEQFF.

V usage is TRBV6-5 and J usage is TRBJ2-3; D is uncertain. This CDR3 is 14 amino acids long. In germline, CDR1 is MNHEY, CDR2 SVGAGI. V lost 6 bases to trimming and J lost 2 bases, with 12 bases between them. The CDR3 is CASRKPGFTDTQYF. The CDR3 coding sequence is TGTGCCAGCAGGAAACCGGGCTTCACAGATACGCAGTATTTT.

Remarks on this clone: One base away lies a much larger clone, so this may be a sequencing read error. The same CDR3 is also encoded by other DNA sequences in this sample. V gene TRBV9 combines with J gene TRBJ1-5; no clear D. CDR1 is SGDLS, CDR2 YYNGEE, per germline. The V and J ends lost 0 bases and 3 bases respectively, with 7 bases between them. This CDR3 is 14 amino acids long. CDR3 nucleotides: TGTGCCAGCAGCGTAGGGACGGACAATCAGCCCCAGCATTTT. Encoded protein: CASSVGTDNQPQHF. The variable domain in full, completed from reference TRBV9 and TRBJ1-5, reads DSGVTQTPKHLITATGQRVTLRCSPRSGDLSVYWYQQSLDQGLQFLIQYYNGEERAKGNILERFSAQQFPDLHSELNLSSLELGDSALYFCASSVGTDNQPQHFGDGTRLSIL.

The chain carries TRBV6-5 and TRBJ1-1, with 11 bases identical to TRBD1. The CDR3 consists of 12 residues. J lost 10 bases, V lost 8 bases, and 6 bases had no gene match. Germline CDR1 and CDR2: MNHEY and SVGAGI. The CDR3 sequence: CASSDRGQRAFF. CDR3 DNA: TGTGCCAGCTCGGACAGGGGGCAGAGAGCTTTCTTT.

The rearrangement joins TRBV14 to TRBJ2-1; TRBD2 is a possible D gene (6 bases). Trimming pared 5 bases from V and 2 bases from J, leaving 10 bases between. The CDR3 consists of 14 residues. Germline V gives CDR1 SGHDN, CDR2 FVKESK. The CDR3 spells CASSYREAYNEQFF. The CDR3 DNA sequence: TGTGCCAGCAGCTATAGGGAGGCCTACAATGAGCAGTTCTTC.

The chain combines TRBV5-1 with TRBJ2-7; tentatively, D is TRBD1 (6 bases). This CDR3 contains 15 residues. Germline CDR1 reads SGHRS; CDR2 reads YFSETQ. Trimming removed 2 bases at V and 0 bases at J, with 12 bases between. The CDR3 loop reads CASSFAGTNSYEQYF. The CDR3 DNA is TGCGCCAGCAGCTTCGCCGGGACAAACTCCTACGAGCAGTACTTC.

The rearrangement uses TRBV1 and TRBJ2-2; TRBD1, as called in the table, went unchecked against the DNA. TRBV1 is marked as a pseudogene. This CDR3 comprises 22 residues. The CDR3 here is CTSSQDPRGQGVTRPFTGELFF. The CDR3 DNA reads as TGCACCAGCAGCCAAGATCCCCGCGGACAGGGGGTGACTCGCCCTTTCACCGGGGAGCTGTTTTTT.

This chain connects TRBV7-8 to TRBJ1-5, with a tentative D call TRBD1 (5 bases). Germline assignment: CDR1 SGHVS and CDR2 FQNEAQ. The V gene lost 1 base and the J gene lost 0 bases, with 13 bases spanning the gap. The CDR3 totals 17 residues. Here the CDR3 DNA reads TGTGCCAGCAGCTTAGGGGTCAGGGATTATAGCAATCAGCCCCAGCATTTT. This translates into CASSLGVRDYSNQPQHF. Combining the CDR3 with reference TRBV7-8 and TRBJ1-5 gives the whole variable domain GAGVSQSPRYKVAKRGQDVALRCDPISGHVSLFWYQQALGQGPEFLTYFQNEAQLDKSGLPSDRFFAERPEGSVSTLKIQRTQQEDSAVYLCASSLGVRDYSNQPQHFGDGTRLSIL.

Of note for this clone: The junction departs from the called germline gene at one end, perhaps through a read error. The chain has TRBV7-6 and TRBJ2-3; D gene uncertain. Germline V gives CDR1 SGHVS, CDR2 FNYEAQ. CDR3 length: 14 amino acids. In DNA, the CDR3 is TGTGCCAGCAGATTAGGCGCTGGGGCAGATACGCAGTATTTT. It yields the protein CASRLGAGADTQYF.

The chain recombines TRBV5-8 with TRBJ1-1; a weak D match, TRBD1 (5 bases). CDR3 size: 15 residues. V gave up 4 bases and J gave up 3 bases, with 16 bases separating them. Germline V CDR1 and CDR2: SGHTS, YDEGEE. CDR3 in DNA: TGTGCCAGCAGCCGGGGTACCGTGGGGGACACTGAAGCTTTCTTT. Protein sequence: CASSRGTVGDTEAFF.

The chain is built from TRBV7-8 and TRBJ1-2, with a possible D match to TRBD1 (6 bases). The CDR3 consists of 16 residues. Germline V CDR1 and CDR2: SGHVS, FQNEAQ. The germline V and J ends were trimmed by 5 bases and 4 bases, with 20 bases remaining between them. The CDR3 DNA is TGTGCCAGCAGCATACGGACAGACTGGGTTCTCTATGGCTACACCTTC. Its protein is CASSIRTDWVLYGYTF.

The chain carries TRBV18 and TRBJ2-1; 9 nucleotides align to TRBD1. The CDR3 runs to 15 residues. Germline-derived CDR1 and CDR2 are KGHSH and LQKENI. Trimming removed 3 bases from V and 6 bases from J; junction bases left unmatched: 6. CDR3 residues: CASSPGTGRVNEQFF. CDR3 DNA: TGTGCCAGCTCACCCGGGACAGGGCGGGTCAATGAGCAGTTCTTC. Full variable domain (missing parts from reference TRBV18 and TRBJ2-1): NAGVMQNPRHLVRRRGQEARLRCSPMKGHSHVYWYRQLPEEGLKFMVYLQKENIIDESGMPKERFSAEFPKEGPSILRIQQVVRGDSAAYFCASSPGTGRVNEQFFGPGTRLTVL.

The rearrangement uses TRBV29-1 and TRBJ2-1; D is possibly TRBD1 (5 bases). The CDR3 is 11 residues long. Germline CDR1 and CDR2: SQVTM and ANQGSEA. Trimming cost V 8 bases and J 1 base, with 6 bases left between them. This CDR3 is CSQGSYNEQFF. The CDR3, as DNA: TGCAGCCAGGGTTCCTACAATGAGCAGTTCTTC.

V is TRBV28 and J is TRBJ1-2; TRBD1 agrees at 8 bases. Germline loops: CDR1 MDHEN, CDR2 SYDVKM. The CDR3 consists of 13 residues. V trimming: 6 bases; J trimming: 3 bases; junction bases outside the gene matches: 3. CDR3 sequence (DNA): TGTGCCAGCAGCCCGGACAGGGACTATGGCTACACCTTC. It codes for CASSPDRDYGYTF.

J is TRBJ1-5 and V is TRBV30; D is unresolved. V lost 0 bases and J 5 bases, leaving 17 bases between the germline ends. The germline gives CDR1 GTSNPN, CDR2 SVGIG (reference sequence). CDR3 size: 16 residues. This chain's CDR3 is CAWSVYPSIPDQPQHF. The CDR3 bases are TGTGCCTGGAGTGTATACCCCTCAATACCGGATCAGCCCCAGCATTTT.

The CDR3 DNA is TGCAGTGCAGCCCACTCAGATACGCAGTATTTT. Protein product: CSAAHSDTQYF. This sequence joins TRBV20-1 and TRBJ2-3; D is unresolved. Trimming left V 6 bases short and J 4 bases short, with 8 bases between. Germline V gene data show CDR1 as DFQATT and CDR2 as SNEGSKA (reference sequence). The CDR3 loop spans 11 amino acids.

The chain recombines TRBV7-6 with TRBJ2-5; 9 bases fit TRBD2. V was pared by 1 base and J by 1 base, with 4 bases of the junction left unmatched. Looked up from germline, CDR1 is SGHVS and CDR2 is FNYEAQ. This CDR3 region has 16 residues. CDR3 sequence (DNA): TGTGCCAGCAGCTTAGGTAGCGGGGGTTCCCAAGAGACCCAGTACTTC. It translates to CASSLGSGGSQETQYF.

The V and J genes are TRBV18 and TRBJ2-5; a possible D gene is TRBD2 (6 bases). The length of the CDR3 is 15 residues. V was trimmed by 2 bases and J by 3 bases, leaving 13 bases between them. Germline V lookup: CDR1 KGHSH, CDR2 LQKENI. CDR3 amino acids: CASSPIKGGEETQYF. The CDR3 DNA reads as TGTGCCAGCTCACCAATAAAGGGAGGTGAAGAGACCCAGTACTTC. Drawing the rest from reference TRBV18 and TRBJ2-5, the complete variable domain is NAGVMQNPRHLVRRRGQEARLRCSPMKGHSHVYWYRQLPEEGLKFMVYLQKENIIDESGMPKERFSAEFPKEGPSILRIQQVVRGDSAAYFCASSPIKGGEETQYFGPGTRLLVL.

CDR3 nucleotide sequence: TGTGCCAGCAGCTTAGCTTCGGGGGAGCAGTACTTC. It codes for CASSLASGEQYF. V is TRBV7-2 and J is TRBJ2-7, with D possibly TRBD2 on 5 matching bases. The CDR3 loop spans 12 amino acids. Germline CDR1 reads SGHTA; CDR2 reads FQGNSA. V was trimmed by 0 bases and J by 7 bases, leaving 7 bases between them.

The V gene is TRBV10-1, the J gene TRBJ2-2; TRBD1 matches at 8 bases. Trimming took 6 bases from V and 1 from J; bases not matched to a gene: 4. Looked up from germline, CDR1 is WNHNN and CDR2 is SYGVQD (reference sequence). The CDR3 has 15 amino acids. The CDR3, as DNA: TGCGCCAGCAGCAGGGGGCAGGTGAACACCGGGGAGCTGTTTTTT. Protein product: CASSRGQVNTGELFF.

The V and J genes are TRBV6-4 and TRBJ2-7; no reliable D call. Germline V gives CDR1 MRHNA, CDR2 SNTAGT. CDR3 size: 10 residues. Trimming took off 3 bases at V and 5 bases at J, with 2 bases between the two ends. CDR3 DNA sequence: TGTGCCAGCAGTGAAAACGAGCAGTACTTC. Protein product: CASSENEQYF.

The gene calls are TRBV21-1 and TRBJ1-1; the D call TRBD1 from the table was never checked on the DNA. TRBV21-1 counts as a pseudogene. There are 17 residues in the CDR3. In nucleotides, the CDR3 is TGTGCCAGCAGCAACGGACAGGGGCAATCGGGGAACACTGAAGCTTTCTTT. Its protein product is CASSNGQGQSGNTEAFF.

This chain joins TRBV7-2 and TRBJ2-5, with a tentative D call TRBD1 (6 bases). V dropped 5 bases and J dropped 2 bases, with 21 bases sitting between them. The germline V gene has CDR1 SGHTA and CDR2 FQGNSA. The CDR3 runs to 17 residues. The CDR3 is CASSHWTVRGLQETQYF. The CDR3, as DNA: TGTGCCAGCAGCCACTGGACAGTACGCGGTCTACAAGAGACCCAGTACTTC.

The J gene is TRBJ2-1, the V gene TRBV6-4; no definite D call. Trimming took 7 bases from V and 9 from J, leaving 22 bases between them. The length of the CDR3 is 15 residues. The germline CDR1 and CDR2 sequences are MRHNA and SNTAGT. Written as DNA, the CDR3 is TGTGCCAGCACCAAACAAGGGTCTGGGGATGTTGAGCAGTTCTTC. Translation gives CASTKQGSGDVEQFF.

This rearrangement joins TRBV7-3 to TRBJ2-7; possibly TRBD1 or TRBD2 for D (5 bases each). Trimming took 5 bases from V and 1 from J, leaving 12 bases between them. The CDR3 runs 14 residues. Germline-derived CDR1 and CDR2 are SGHTA and FQGTGA. CDR3 nucleotide sequence: TGTGCCAGCAGCCCCGGGACGGAGTCCTACGAGCAGTACTTC. This gives the protein CASSPGTESYEQYF. Full variable domain (remainder filled in from reference TRBV7-3 and TRBJ2-7): GAGVSQTPSNKVTEKGKYVELRCDPISGHTALYWYRQSLGQGPEFLIYFQGTGAADDSGLPNDRFFAVRPEGSVSTLKIQRTERGDSAVYLCASSPGTESYEQYFGPGTRLTVT.

This clone was seen a single time. This chain uses TRBV5-1 with TRBJ2-3, with 8 bases fitting TRBD2. Germline CDR1 and CDR2: SGHRS and YFSETQ. The CDR3 is 14 amino acids. V lost 4 bases, J lost 8 bases, and 9 bases stayed unmatched. The CDR3: CASSPERGTRTQYF. In DNA, the CDR3 is TGCGCCAGCAGCCCCGAGCGGGGGACCCGTACGCAGTATTTT.

The rearrangement links TRBV5-6 to TRBJ2-1, with 14 positions matching TRBD2. V was pared by 2 bases and J by 7 bases, with 11 bases of the junction left unmatched. CDR1 SGHDT and CDR2 YYEEEE come from the germline V gene. The CDR3 covers 18 residues. Written as DNA, the CDR3 is TGTGCCAGCAGCTTTTTGGGACTAGCGGGGGACCCCCGGAATGAGCAGTTCTTC. Translated: CASSFLGLAGDPRNEQFF.

This chain joins TRBV28 and TRBJ2-7; TRBD1 matches 9 bases. The CDR3 has 16 amino acids. The V segment lost 4 bases and the J segment 5 bases; nucleotides outside the gene matches: 12. Germline CDR1 is MDHEN and CDR2 is SYDVKM. The CDR3 DNA follows: TGTGCCAGCAGTTACCACAGGGGGCCCCTCGGTCACGAGCAGTACTTC. Protein sequence: CASSYHRGPLGHEQYF.

The V and J genes are TRBV19 and TRBJ2-3; possibly TRBD1 for D (6 bases). Trimming removed 3 bases at V and 1 base at J, with 11 bases between. The germline gives CDR1 LNHDA, CDR2 SQIVND (reference sequence). The CDR3 sequence is 15 residues long. CDR3 protein: CASSISAGGTDTQYF. CDR3 bases: TGTGCCAGTAGTATCTCGGCAGGGGGCACAGATACGCAGTATTTT.

This clone was observed a handful of times. The CDR3 loop reads CASSIGDPNTEAFF. The CDR3 DNA is TGTGCCAGTAGTATAGGGGACCCGAACACTGAAGCTTTCTTT. The V call is TRBV19, the J call TRBJ1-1; D may be TRBD1 (5 bases). V lost 1 base, J lost 1 base, and 7 bases lay in between. Germline V gene lookup returns CDR1 LNHDA and CDR2 SQIVND (reference sequence). The CDR3 contains 14 residues. Full variable domain (remainder filled in from reference TRBV19 and TRBJ1-1): DGGITQSPKYLFRKEGQNVTLSCEQNLNHDAMYWYRQDPGQGLRLIYYSQIVNDFQKGDIAEGYSVSREKKESFPLTVTSAQKNPTAFYLCASSIGDPNTEAFFGQGTRLTVV.